This is a list of T cell receptor beta chains from one sample in a study of T cell responses to AZD1222 COVID-19 vaccine. Only in-frame clones appear in the TCRdb table, and some are missing; sequencing was by immunoSEQ multiplex PCR. The sample lists fewer than 150,000 clones, over 90% occurring once. The material was peripheral blood, obtained on day 0 of AZD1222 vaccination. Source of these receptors: an adult in good health. The conserved cysteine and the conserved F or W are not part of the CDR3 here.

>TRBV6-5|TRBJ1-2
ASSYSVNFYGYT
>TRBV2|TRBJ1-5
ASSAGHSNQPQH
>TRBV11-2|TRBJ1-5
ASSLGGSGDHGNQPQH
>TRBV12-3/TRBV12-4|TRBJ1-3
ASSLRGNTIY
>TRBV30|TRBJ1-5
AWSRLGGPSPQH
>TRBV28|TRBJ1-5
ASSSLGGGVQPQH
>TRBV5-1|TRBJ2-3
ASSLGGSDTQY
>TRBV6-6|TRBJ1-1
ASNRLQGTDTEAF
>TRBV18|TRBJ2-5
ASSPGRKETQY
>TRBV10-3|TRBJ1-5
ATDPGDRGNQPQH
>TRBV11-2|TRBJ1-1
ASSLGWTGLLSAF
>TRBV6-5|TRBJ1-4
ASSPVGGGKLF
>TRBV25-1|TRBJ1-6
ASSELGRRNSPLH
>TRBV9|TRBJ2-5
ASSPRGPGETQY
>TRBV7-8|TRBJ2-5
ASSRSRVGGETQY
>TRBV15|TRBJ1-2
ATSRGAGTPYGYT
>TRBV7-9|TRBJ2-1
ASSPDDRANEQF
>TRBV9|TRBJ1-5
ASSPGGSINQPQH
>TRBV5-1|TRBJ1-4
ASSLQGATNEKLF
>TRBV10-2|TRBJ1-2
ASSESKGVGGYT
>TRBV6-6|TRBJ1-6
AGGGLGNSPLH
>TRBV7-2|TRBJ1-1
ASSLDRGNTEAF
>TRBV3-1/TRBV3-2|TRBJ2-2
ASSHLDTGELF
>TRBV4-1|TRBJ1-3
ATQPPRRQGDGNTIY
>TRBV6-5|TRBJ2-1
ASSLGTGVLEQF
>TRBV6-5|TRBJ2-1
ASSSPGQGKNEQF